These 9 T cell receptor beta chains originate from one sample sequenced in a study of control samples from healthy donors and cancer patients. This table comes from immunoSEQ multiplex PCR, and its TCRdb copy is limited to in-frame clones, with some not included. This table holds 100,000 to 150,000 clones, about 88% found once. The sample consisted of blood. The receptors stem from a man younger than 35 in good health.

The chain recombines TRBV30 with TRBJ2-1; 7 bases fit TRBD2. The CDR3 runs 13 residues. The V segment lost 0 bases and the J segment 6 bases; nucleotides outside the gene matches: 2. The germline CDR1 and CDR2 sequences are GTSNPN and SVGIG (reference sequence). The CDR3 DNA reads TGTGCCTGGAGTGTACGACTAGCCAATGAGCAGTTCTTC. It specifies CAWSVRLANEQFF. The variable domain in full, with the rest retrieved from reference TRBV30 and TRBJ2-1, is SQTIHQWPATLVQPVGSPLSLECTVEGTSNPNLYWYRQAAGRGLQLLFYSVGIGQISSEVPQNLSASRPQDRQFILSSKKLLLSDSGFYLCAWSVRLANEQFFGPGTRLTVL.

The gene calls are TRBV5-1 and TRBJ1-1; D is undetermined. Germline V gene sequence: CDR1 SGHRS, CDR2 YFSETQ. V shed 0 bases and J shed 3 bases, with 3 bases lying between them. CDR3 length equals 12 residues. CDR3 sequence reads: CASSLEDTEAFF. For the CDR3, the DNA is TGCGCCAGCAGCTTGGAGGACACTGAAGCTTTCTTT.

V gene TRBV5-6 combines with J gene TRBJ2-1, with TRBD2 matching over 12 bases. This CDR3 is 15 amino acids long. J was trimmed by 7 bases and V by 2 bases; bases with no gene match: 4. Germline V gene sequence: CDR1 SGHDT, CDR2 YYEEEE. The CDR3 loop is CASSFGLAGGNEQFF. The CDR3 bases are TGTGCCAGCAGCTTTGGGCTAGCGGGAGGGAATGAGCAGTTCTTC.

This chain uses TRBV18 with TRBJ1-1, with 8 positions matching TRBD1. Per germline, CDR1 KGHSH and CDR2 LQKENI. The CDR3 loop spans 14 amino acids. Losses at the gene ends were 3 bases for V and 1 base for J; bases not matched to a gene: 1. CDR3 in DNA: TGTGCCAGCTCACCGGACAGGGCGAACACTGAAGCTTTCTTT. The encoded protein is CASSPDRANTEAFF.

The chain combines TRBV3-1 (or the pseudogene TRBV3-2) with TRBJ2-3, with 12 bases that match TRBD2. Trimming took 0 bases from V and 1 from J; bases not matched to a gene: 8. This CDR3 is built from 19 residues. CDR1 LGHDT and CDR2 YNNKEL come from the germline V gene (reference sequence). CDR3 loop: CASSQERLAGVYGTDTQYF. The CDR3 coding sequence is TGTGCCAGCAGCCAAGAACGACTAGCGGGAGTATATGGCACAGATACGCAGTATTTT.

The chain joins TRBV19 to TRBJ2-2; the match to TRBD1 covers 11 bases. CDR3 length: 18 amino acids. Germline V CDR1 and CDR2: LNHDA, SQIVND (reference sequence). V lost 7 bases to trimming and J lost 3 bases; unmatched junction nucleotides: 13. The CDR3 loop is CASKSRGQGVIYTGELFF. CDR3 sequence (DNA): TGTGCCAGTAAAAGCCGGGGACAGGGGGTAATATACACCGGGGAGCTGTTTTTT.

The J gene is TRBJ2-1, the V gene TRBV29-1; TRBD2 aligns across 12 bases. Germline assignment: CDR1 SQVTM and CDR2 ANQGSEA. The CDR3 contains 19 residues. J was trimmed by 4 bases and V by 8 bases; bases with no gene match: 21. CDR3 in amino acids: CSSDQTFGTSGSKYNEQFF. In nucleotides, the CDR3 is TGCAGCTCCGACCAAACGTTCGGGACTAGCGGGTCTAAATACAATGAGCAGTTCTTC.

This chain joins TRBV15 and TRBJ1-5, with no clear D. Trimming took 0 bases from V and 4 from J, leaving 10 bases between them. This CDR3 is 15 amino acids long. The germline gives CDR1 LNHNV, CDR2 YYDKDF (reference sequence). DNA for the CDR3: TGTGCCACCAGCAGAGATCGGCAGGCTAATCAGCCCCAGCATTTT. Amino acids: CATSRDRQANQPQHF.

This clone was counted once. J is TRBJ2-1 and V is TRBV9; D is perhaps TRBD1 or TRBD2 (6 bases each). Trimming took off 3 bases at V and 5 bases at J, with 15 bases between the two ends. The CDR3 runs 15 residues. Per germline, CDR1 SGDLS and CDR2 YYNGEE. The CDR3 sequence is CASSEGGALDNEQFF. The CDR3 DNA is TGTGCCAGCAGCGAGGGGGGTGCCCTCGACAATGAGCAGTTCTTC. Combining the CDR3 with reference TRBV9 and TRBJ2-1 gives the whole variable domain DSGVTQTPKHLITATGQRVTLRCSPRSGDLSVYWYQQSLDQGLQFLIQYYNGEERAKGNILERFSAQQFPDLHSELNLSSLELGDSALYFCASSEGGALDNEQFFGPGTRLTVL.